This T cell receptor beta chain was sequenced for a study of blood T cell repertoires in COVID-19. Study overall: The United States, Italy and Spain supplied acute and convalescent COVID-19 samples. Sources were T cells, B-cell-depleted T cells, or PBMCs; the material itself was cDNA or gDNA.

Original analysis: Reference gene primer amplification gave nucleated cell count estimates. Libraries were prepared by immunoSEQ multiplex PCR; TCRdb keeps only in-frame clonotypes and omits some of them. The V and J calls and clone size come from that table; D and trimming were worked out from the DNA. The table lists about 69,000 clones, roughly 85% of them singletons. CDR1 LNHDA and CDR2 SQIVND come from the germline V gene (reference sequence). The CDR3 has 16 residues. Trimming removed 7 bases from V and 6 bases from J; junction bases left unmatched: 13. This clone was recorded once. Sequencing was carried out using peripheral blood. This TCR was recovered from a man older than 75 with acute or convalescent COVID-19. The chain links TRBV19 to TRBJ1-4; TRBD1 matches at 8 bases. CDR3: CASTRADRATHEKLFF. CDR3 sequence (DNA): TGTGCCAGTACTCGGGCGGACAGGGCCACCCATGAAAAACTGTTTTTT.